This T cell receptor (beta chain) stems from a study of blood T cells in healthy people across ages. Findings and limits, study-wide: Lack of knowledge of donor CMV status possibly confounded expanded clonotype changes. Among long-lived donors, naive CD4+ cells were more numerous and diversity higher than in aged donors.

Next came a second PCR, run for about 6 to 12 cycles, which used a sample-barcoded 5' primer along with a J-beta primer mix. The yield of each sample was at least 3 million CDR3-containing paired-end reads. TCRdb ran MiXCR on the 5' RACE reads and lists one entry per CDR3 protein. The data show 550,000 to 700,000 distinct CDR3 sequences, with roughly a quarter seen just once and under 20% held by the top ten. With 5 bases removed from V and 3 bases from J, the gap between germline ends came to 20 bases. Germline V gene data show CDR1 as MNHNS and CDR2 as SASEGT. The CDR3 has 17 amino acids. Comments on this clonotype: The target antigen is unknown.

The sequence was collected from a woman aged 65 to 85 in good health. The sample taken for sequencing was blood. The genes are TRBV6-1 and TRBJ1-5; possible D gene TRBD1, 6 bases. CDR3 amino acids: CASSPYRGHGHNQPQHF. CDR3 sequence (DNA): TGTGCCAGCAGTCCCTATAGGGGACATGGGCACAATCAGCCCCAGCATTTT.